One and the same sample provided the 27 T cell receptor beta chains below, sequenced in a study of OX40 agonist ivuxolimab in advanced cancers. TCRdb's table, derived via immunoSEQ multiplex PCR, lists solely in-frame clones and lacks some. The sample shows 73,000 or so clones, 84% of them seen only once. The sample in question was CD4+ or CD8+ T cells sorted from blood, obtained in a trial of the OX40 agonist ivuxolimab. The receptors come from an adult with an advanced solid tumor such as melanoma, head and neck, liver or kidney cancer.

The CDR3: CAWSVRLAGVGDEQFF. The CDR3, as DNA: TGTGCCTGGAGTGTACGGCTAGCCGGCGTCGGAGATGAGCAGTTCTTC. The gene calls are TRBV30 and TRBJ2-1, with TRBD2 as a possible D gene (5 bases). The germline V gene encodes CDR1 GTSNPN and CDR2 SVGIG (reference sequence). The CDR3 is made up of 16 amino acids. With 0 bases removed from V and 8 bases from J, the gap between germline ends came to 20 bases.

This clone has just one count. The rearrangement links TRBV5-1 to TRBJ2-1; 9 positions agree with TRBD1. V lost 4 bases, J lost 4 bases, and 6 bases stayed unmatched. Germline V gives CDR1 SGHRS, CDR2 YFSETQ. The CDR3 runs 15 residues. CDR3 DNA sequence: TGCGCCAGCAGCGGTACAGGGGGCCGTTACAATGAGCAGTTCTTC. As protein: CASSGTGGRYNEQFF.

V usage is TRBV11-1 and J usage is TRBJ1-1, with a possible D match to TRBD1 (6 bases). The germline V gene encodes CDR1 SGHAT and CDR2 FQDESV (reference sequence). The CDR3 runs to 14 residues. The V end was cut by 1 base, the J end by 6 bases, with 12 bases between. The DNA for the CDR3 is TGTGCCAGCAGCTTAGGCAGGGGTGTCGCTGAAGCTTTCTTT. As protein: CASSLGRGVAEAFF.

This chain uses TRBV30 with TRBJ1-2; D not resolved. The CDR3 runs 12 residues. Germline V CDR1 and CDR2: GTSNPN, SVGIG (reference sequence). The V gene lost 1 base and the J gene lost 5 bases, with 8 bases spanning the gap. This chain's CDR3 is CAWSGVGYGYTF. The CDR3 nucleotides read TGTGCCTGGAGTGGAGTCGGGTATGGCTACACCTTC.

The rearrangement joins TRBV11-2 to TRBJ1-1; no firm D call. V lost 6 bases, J lost 1 base, and 15 bases lay in between. This CDR3 contains 15 residues. Germline V gene data show CDR1 as SGHAT and CDR2 as FQNNGV. This CDR3 reads CASRNDLLGNTEAFF. CDR3 coding DNA: TGTGCCAGCAGGAACGATCTTCTGGGGAACACTGAAGCTTTCTTT. Full variable domain (outside the CDR3, taken from reference TRBV11-2 and TRBJ1-1): EAGVAQSPRYKIIEKRQSVAFWCNPISGHATLYWYQQILGQGPKLLIQFQNNGVVDDSQLPKDRFSAERLKGVDSTLKIQPAKLEDSAVYLCASRNDLLGNTEAFFGQGTRLTVV.

In its sample, this clone was seen many times. The chain couples TRBV27 to TRBJ2-5; D gene uncertain. Trimming removed 4 bases from V and 0 bases from J, with 3 bases in between. This CDR3 is 12 amino acids long. Germline CDR1 reads MNHEY; CDR2 reads SMNVEV (reference sequence). The CDR3: CASSSYQETQYF. The CDR3 region has the DNA TGTGCCAGCAGTTCTTACCAAGAGACCCAGTACTTC.

V usage is TRBV19 and J usage is TRBJ1-1; D gene ambiguous. Germline V gene sequence: CDR1 LNHDA, CDR2 SQIVND (reference sequence). V shed 7 bases and J shed 3 bases, with 18 bases lying between them. The CDR3 has 15 residues. CDR3 loop: CASTPKGIQDTEAFF. DNA of the CDR3: TGTGCCAGTACTCCCAAGGGCATTCAGGACACTGAAGCTTTCTTT. Complete variable domain (other parts from reference TRBV19 and TRBJ1-1): DGGITQSPKYLFRKEGQNVTLSCEQNLNHDAMYWYRQDPGQGLRLIYYSQIVNDFQKGDIAEGYSVSREKKESFPLTVTSAQKNPTAFYLCASTPKGIQDTEAFFGQGTRLTVV.

The chain carries TRBV27 and TRBJ1-2, with TRBD1 as a possible D gene (5 bases). The CDR3 extends over 17 amino acids. Per germline, CDR1 MNHEY and CDR2 SMNVEV (reference sequence). The V end lost 0 bases, the J end lost 4 bases, and 18 bases lay between the germline ends. CDR3 sequence: CASSLSVLVKGTYGYTF. In DNA form, the CDR3 reads TGTGCCAGCAGTTTATCGGTTTTGGTAAAGGGGACCTATGGCTACACCTTC.

This chain joins TRBV2 and TRBJ2-5, with D unresolved. V was cut by 1 base and J by 4 bases, with 10 bases left in between. In germline, CDR1 is SNHLY, CDR2 FYNNEI. This CDR3 region has 14 residues. The CDR3 sequence: CASSEVLGGETQYF. CDR3 nucleotide sequence: TGTGCCAGCAGTGAAGTGCTGGGCGGAGAGACCCAGTACTTC. Full variable domain (missing parts from reference TRBV2 and TRBJ2-5): EPEVTQTPSHQVTQMGQEVILRCVPISNHLYFYWYRQILGQKVEFLVSFYNNEISEKSEIFDDQFSVERPDGSNFTLKIRSTKLEDSAMYFCASSEVLGGETQYFGPGTRLLVL.

CDR3 bases: TGTGCCTGGAGTGTTAGTTCGAATGAGCAGTTCTTC. This sequence encodes CAWSVSSNEQFF. The gene calls are TRBV30 and TRBJ2-1; D ambiguous. This CDR3 is 12 amino acids long. V was clipped by 0 bases and J by 7 bases, with 7 bases between them. Germline lookup yields CDR1 GTSNPN and CDR2 SVGIG (reference sequence).

This clone appeared a single time. This rearrangement joins TRBV7-6 to TRBJ1-2, with D possibly matching TRBD1 (5 bases). CDR3 length: 13 amino acids. Germline CDR1 and CDR2: SGHVS and FNYEAQ. V was trimmed by 4 bases and J by 8 bases, leaving 14 bases between them. The CDR3 reads CASSSDNLHGYTF. As DNA, the CDR3 is TGTGCCAGCAGCTCGGACAACTTGCACGGCTACACCTTC. Based on the CDR3 plus reference TRBV7-6 and TRBJ1-2, the full variable domain is GAGVSQSPRYKVTKRGQDVALRCDPISGHVSLYWYRQALGQGPEFLTYFNYEAQQDKSGLPNDRFSAERPEGSISTLTIQRTEQRDSAMYRCASSSDNLHGYTFGSGTRLTVV.

The CDR3 DNA is TGTGCCTGGAAACCCTTAGGAGAGAGGCAACTCTATGGCTACACCTTC. It encodes CAWKPLGERQLYGYTF. V is TRBV30 and J is TRBJ1-2, with unresolved D. V shed 4 bases and J shed 4 bases, with 22 bases lying between them. CDR1 is GTSNPN and CDR2 is SVGIG in the germline V gene (reference sequence). This CDR3 region has 16 residues.

Turning to this clone: The same CDR3 also results from other DNA sequences found in this sample. The chain is built from TRBV7-3 and TRBJ2-3; 9 positions agree with TRBD2. Germline V gives CDR1 SGHTA, CDR2 FQGTGA. Losses at the gene ends were 5 bases for V and 1 base for J; bases not matched to a gene: 7. CDR3 length: 16 amino acids. CDR3 residues: CASSPGLAGRTDTQYF. CDR3 nucleotide sequence: TGTGCCAGCAGCCCCGGGCTAGCGGGGCGCACAGATACGCAGTATTTT.

The chain combines TRBV29-1 with TRBJ2-3, with D hard to call. The CDR3 length is 11 residues. CDR1 and CDR2 (germline): SQVTM, ANQGSEA. Trimming pared 4 bases from V and 5 bases from J, leaving 7 bases between. The CDR3 sequence is CSVGPRDTQYF. The CDR3 DNA sequence: TGCAGCGTTGGGCCAAGAGATACGCAGTATTTT.

The V gene is TRBV7-8, the J gene TRBJ1-1, with D uncertain. Germline V gene data show CDR1 as SGHVS and CDR2 as FQNEAQ. The V end was cut by 4 bases, the J end by 1 base, with 7 bases between. The CDR3 length is 13 residues. The DNA of the CDR3 is TGTGCCAGCAGCTATACAAGGAACACTGAAGCTTTCTTT. Translating gives CASSYTRNTEAFF.

This chain uses TRBV11-2 with TRBJ2-1, with 8 bases lining up with TRBD1. V trimming: 5 bases; J trimming: 2 bases; junction bases outside the gene matches: 5. CDR1 and CDR2 (germline): SGHAT, FQNNGV. The CDR3 totals 15 residues. Here the CDR3 reads CASSLRGLTYNEQFF. CDR3 coding DNA: TGTGCCAGCAGCCTCAGGGGGCTAACCTACAATGAGCAGTTCTTC.

The chain employs TRBV6-1 and TRBJ1-6; D call uncertain. The V end was cut by 2 bases, the J end by 5 bases, with 13 bases between. This CDR3 has 16 residues. Germline CDR1 MNHNS, CDR2 SASEGT. DNA for the CDR3: TGTGCCAGCAGTGAATATTTTTCAGGAGATAATTCACCCCTCCACTTT. Amino acid sequence: CASSEYFSGDNSPLHF.

V and J are TRBV6-6 and TRBJ2-7, with 12 bases that match TRBD2. Germline CDR1 and CDR2: MNHNY and SVGAGI (reference sequence). The CDR3 spans 15 residues. The trim removed 6 bases at V and 2 bases at J, leaving 5 bases unmatched. DNA for the CDR3: TGTGCCAGCAGCAAACTAGCGGGAGGCCCCTACGAGCAGTACTTC. This sequence encodes CASSKLAGGPYEQYF.

The rearrangement uses TRBV30 and TRBJ1-2; 8 bases line up with TRBD1. This CDR3 is built from 13 residues. Germline trimming cut 1 base from V and 2 bases from J; bases unmatched to any gene: 0. Germline lookup yields CDR1 GTSNPN and CDR2 SVGIG (reference sequence). CDR3 nucleotide sequence: TGTGCCTGGAGTGGACAGGGGAACTATGGCTACACCTTC. It encodes CAWSGQGNYGYTF.

V is TRBV10-3 and J is TRBJ2-1, with TRBD2 matching over 13 bases. From germline, CDR1 is ENHRY and CDR2 SYGVKD. The CDR3 consists of 13 residues. V dropped 11 bases and J dropped 7; count of bases not matched to a gene: 5. CDR3 sequence: CASGLAGENEQFF. The CDR3 coding sequence is TGTGCCTCCGGACTAGCGGGAGAGAATGAGCAGTTCTTC.

The gene calls are TRBV11-2 and TRBJ1-5; the D gene is possibly TRBD1 (5 bases). The CDR3 has 15 amino acids. CDR1 SGHAT and CDR2 FQNNGV come from the germline V gene. V lost 0 bases and J 7 bases, leaving 13 bases between the germline ends. CDR3 coding DNA: TGTGCCAGCAGCTTAGATGGGTGGGGGGGACAGCCCCAGCATTTT. Protein product: CASSLDGWGGQPQHF.

V and J are TRBV7-2 and TRBJ2-7; perhaps TRBD1 as D (6 bases). Germline CDR1 SGHTA, CDR2 FQGNSA. Trimming removed 5 bases from V and 6 bases from J, with 17 bases in between. This CDR3 is 14 amino acids long. The CDR3 DNA reads as TGTGCCAGCAGCCGATCAACAGGGTTCGGCGAGCAGTACTTC. As protein: CASSRSTGFGEQYF.

This rearrangement joins TRBV4-3 to TRBJ1-2, with D possibly matching TRBD1 (5 bases). Germline-derived CDR1 and CDR2 are LGHNA and YSLEER. V lost 4 bases and J lost 3, with 12 bases in between. This CDR3 is built from 14 residues. The CDR3 protein is CASSPGQGDYGYTF. DNA of the CDR3: TGCGCCAGCAGCCCCGGCCAGGGAGACTATGGCTACACCTTC.

The chain combines TRBV5-1 with TRBJ2-1; D is ambiguous. Germline CDR1 is SGHRS and CDR2 is YFSETQ. The CDR3 consists of 12 residues. V shed 0 bases and J shed 8 bases, with 6 bases lying between them. The CDR3 DNA is TGCGCCAGCAGCTTGGACGGGTATGAGCAGTTCTTC. This codes for CASSLDGYEQFF.

This chain links TRBV5-1 with TRBJ1-2, with TRBD1 matching 9 bases. The CDR3 loop spans 15 amino acids. V shed 2 bases and J 5 bases; nucleotides not matched to a gene: 7. Germline CDR1 reads SGHRS; CDR2 reads YFSETQ. The CDR3 loop reads CASSFSPGQGYGYTF. The CDR3 nucleotides are TGCGCCAGCAGCTTTTCTCCGGGACAGGGATATGGCTACACCTTC.

The rearrangement links TRBV7-2 to TRBJ2-7; the D gene is possibly TRBD2 (6 bases). Germline V gene data show CDR1 as SGHTA and CDR2 as FQGNSA. This CDR3 is 13 amino acids long. V dropped 3 bases and J dropped 6 bases, with 12 bases sitting between them. The CDR3 DNA is TGTGCCAGCAGCTTTAAAGGGACTGGCGAGCAGTACTTC. Translating gives CASSFKGTGEQYF.

This chain joins TRBV6-5 and TRBJ2-5; TRBD1 might be the D (6 bases). V lost 7 bases, J lost 4 bases, and 13 bases lay in between. Germline V gene data show CDR1 as MNHEY and CDR2 as SVGAGI. The CDR3 consists of 13 residues. The CDR3 bases are TGTGCCAGCATTGGTCAGGGGCGAGAGACCCAGTACTTC. Its translation is CASIGQGRETQYF.